The 2 T cell receptor beta chains below come from one sample, sequenced in a study of beta chain features in type 1 diabetes. These receptors lack a known antigen. Sequencing targeted expressed TCRB transcripts, as all isolated RNA had been reverse transcribed. Here immunoSEQ multiplex PCR was the method, and the copy in TCRdb shows in-frame clones only, minus some. Among some 660,000 clones listed, over 12% were seen once. Study results and limitations: Researchers report that Type 1 diabetes patients had moderately but significantly shorter TCRB CDR3s across all four CD4+ subsets.

Sample: naive CD4+ T cells from blood. These receptors came from a man aged 18 to 29 with type 1 diabetes.

The sample holds a few counts of this clone. V is TRBV9 and J is TRBJ1-2; D ambiguous. Deletions cut 0 bases from V and 8 bases from J, with 11 bases between. Looked up from germline, CDR1 is SGDLS and CDR2 is YYNGEE. The CDR3 has 13 residues. CDR3 residues: CASSVAPQEGYTF. The DNA of the CDR3 is TGTGCCAGCAGCGTAGCTCCCCAAGAAGGCTACACCTTC.

As regards this clone: Other DNA sequences within the sample encode an identical CDR3. The chain couples TRBV18 to TRBJ2-1, with 7 bases matching TRBD1. V gave up 6 bases and J gave up 1 base; unmatched junction bases: 3. The CDR3 covers 14 residues. Per germline, CDR1 KGHSH and CDR2 LQKENI. The CDR3 DNA sequence: TGTGCCAGCTCCCCAGGGGGTTCCTACAATGAGCAGTTCTTC. Protein sequence: CASSPGGSYNEQFF.